These T cell receptor beta chains were read from a single sample in a study of blood T cell repertoires in COVID-19. Assay: immunoSEQ multiplex PCR; the TCRdb copy retains only in-frame clones and omits some. The sample lists around 250,000 clones, over 75% occurring once. Sequenced: peripheral blood. The receptors were sampled from a woman in her 70s with COVID-19, enrolled during active disease. The CDR3 runs from the conserved cysteine through the conserved F or W. Fields, in order: V gene, J gene, D gene, clone size, CDR3 DNA, CDR3 protein. D genes are given only for firm matches. Expanded clones get a size class; other rows say once, few or many, or leave the size out.

TRBV2	TRBJ2-1	TRBD2	few	TGTGCCAGCAGTGAGTTTGAGACTAGCGGGACAAATGAGCAGTTCTTC	CASSEFETSGTNEQFF
TRBV5-1	TRBJ1-5	TRBD1	.	TGCGCCAGCAGCTTGGCGGGACAGGGCGAACAGCCCCAGCATTTT	CASSLAGQGEQPQHF
TRBV30	TRBJ1-3	.	.	TGTGCCTGGAGTGCTCTGAACACCATATATTTT	CAWSALNTIYF
TRBV7-3	TRBJ1-5	.	.	TGTGCCAGCAGCTTAATGCGGGGGGCATTAAATCAGCCCCAGCATTTT	CASSLMRGALNQPQHF
TRBV11-3	TRBJ2-7	.	.	TGTGCCAGCAGCCTTAGAACGGGCAGGGTAGGATACGAGCAGTACTTC	CASSLRTGRVGYEQYF
TRBV7-9	TRBJ1-1	.	once	TGTGCCAGCAGCTTAATGGGCAGGGGGAACACTGAAGCTTTCTTT	CASSLMGRGNTEAFF
TRBV7-3	TRBJ1-1	.	.	TGTGCCAGCAGGGCTGACACGAACACTGAAGCTTTCTTT	CASRADTNTEAFF
TRBV7-9	TRBJ2-2	TRBD1	few	TGTGCCAGCAGCCAGGGACAGGGGTTTGTCACCGGGGAGCTGTTTTTT	CASSQGQGFVTGELFF
TRBV5-1	TRBJ2-1	TRBD2	.	TGCGCCAGCAGTCATGTGACTAGCGCGAGGGGGGATGAGCAGTTCTTC	CASSHVTSARGDEQFF
TRBV9	TRBJ2-7	.	.	TGTGCCAGCAGCGCCGGGGTGGGGACAATCGGCGAGCAGTACTTC	CASSAGVGTIGEQYF
TRBV18	TRBJ2-1	TRBD1	.	TGTGCCAGCTCACCCTTTGACAGGGACAATGAGCAGTTCTTC	CASSPFDRDNEQFF
TRBV6-4	TRBJ2-6	.	.	TGTGCCAGCAGTTCGAGCTCTGGGGCCAACGTCCTGACTTTC	CASSSSSGANVLTF
TRBV28	TRBJ2-5	.	.	TGTGCCAGCAGTTCGACTATACAAGAGACCCAGTACTTC	CASSSTIQETQYF
TRBV5-1	TRBJ1-5	.	.	TGCGCCAGCAGCTTACAGGGCCCGCCCGAGCCCCAGCATTTT	CASSLQGPPEPQHF
TRBV6-6	TRBJ1-5	.	.	TGTGCCAGCAGACGAGGGCATATCGGTACAGAGAAAGAAAGCAATCAGCCCCAGCATTTT	CASRRGHIGTEKESNQPQHF
TRBV5-1	TRBJ2-1	TRBD1	.	TGCGCCAGCAGCCCCGGACAGGGGGCGCACAATGAGCAGTTCTTC	CASSPGQGAHNEQFF
TRBV2	TRBJ2-1	TRBD2	.	TGTGCCAGCAGTGGCGGCGGGAGCAGGAATGAGCAGTTCTTC	CASSGGGSRNEQFF
TRBV11-3	TRBJ2-1	.	once	TGTGCCAGCAGCTTAGGGGGGGATCACAATGAGCAGTTCTTC	CASSLGGDHNEQFF
TRBV24-1	TRBJ2-1	.	.	TGTGCCACCAGTGATTTAGGAGACTCCAATGAGCAGTTCTTC	CATSDLGDSNEQFF
TRBV4-3	TRBJ2-2	.	once	TGCGCCAGCAGCCGGGTTGGGGCGGCGGGGGAGCTGTTTTTT	CASSRVGAAGELFF
TRBV28	TRBJ2-7	.	.	TGTGCCAGCAGTTCAAATTCCTACGAGCAGTACTTC	CASSSNSYEQYF
TRBV24-1	TRBJ1-2	.	.	TGTGCCACCAGTGATTACAGGGCCGGAGGCTACACCTTC	CATSDYRAGGYTF
TRBV21-1	TRBJ1-4	.	once	TGTGCCAGCAGCAAATCCGGCAGGCATGTTGAAAAACTGTTTTTT	CASSKSGRHVEKLFF
TRBV11-2	TRBJ2-5	TRBD1	.	TGTGCCAGCAACACCGACCCAAACTCAAACAGGGGAACGATGGAGACCCAGTACTTC	CASNTDPNSNRGTMETQYF
TRBV7-9	TRBJ2-7	TRBD1	few	TGTGCCAGCAGCTTAAAGACAGGGAACGAGCAGTACTTC	CASSLKTGNEQYF
TRBV6-1	TRBJ2-3	.	.	TGTGCCAGCAGTGAAGTTTGGGCCGATACGCAGTATTTT	CASSEVWADTQYF
TRBV2	TRBJ2-7	TRBD1	.	TGTGCCAGCAGTAGGGACAGCTCCTACGAGCAGTACTTC	CASSRDSSYEQYF
TRBV24-1	TRBJ2-1	.	.	TGTGCCACCAGTGACCACGCGCACGGTAGCTTTGGTGAGCAGTTCTTC	CATSDHAHGSFGEQFF
TRBV28	TRBJ2-1	TRBD1	.	TGTGCCAGCAGACTACTATCCGGGACAGCCGGCGGTGAGCAGTTCTTC	CASRLLSGTAGGEQFF
TRBV10-3	TRBJ2-3	.	.	TGTGCCATCAGTGAGTCGATTCCGCTAGCCCCCAGGGGGGCAGATACGCAGTATTTT	CAISESIPLAPRGADTQYF
TRBV3-1/TRBV3-2	TRBJ2-2	.	.	TGTGCCAGCAGCCAAGGACTCCACACCGGGGAGCTGTTTTTT	CASSQGLHTGELFF
TRBV6-5	TRBJ2-7	.	once	TGTGCCAGCACCGAGGCGGGACGAAGCGCCGGGGAGCAGTACTTC	CASTEAGRSAGEQYF